This T cell receptor (beta chain) emerged from a study of control samples from healthy donors and cancer patients. CDR1 is SQVTM, CDR2 ANQGSEA, per germline. Trimming at V came to 4 bases and at J to 6 bases, leaving 11 bases not matched to a gene. CDR3 length equals 14 residues. Repertoires were generated with immunoSEQ multiplex PCR, while TCRdb's copy carries only in-frame clones and drops some. The table has around 50,000 clones, under 95% seen once. The chain joins TRBV29-1 to TRBJ1-1; 7 nucleotides agree with TRBD1. This TCR was sampled from a man younger than 45 with colorectal cancer. The material sequenced was PBMCs. The CDR3 DNA is TGCAGCGTTGGTCCAAACAGGGGCTGGTCTGAAGCTTTCTTT. Protein: CSVGPNRGWSEAFF.